This T cell receptor beta chain came from a study of response to subunit inactivated influenza vaccine. Concerning this clonotype itself: What it binds is unknown.

Looked up from germline, CDR1 is SEHNR and CDR2 is FQNEAQ (reference sequence). The ends were cut back, 2 bases at V and 5 bases at J, with 16 bases in the middle. The CDR3 is 15 residues long. One entry per CDR3 protein results from TCRdb running MiXCR on the RT-PCR reads. The table records roughly 570,000 distinct CDR3 sequences, over 10% of them present only once. Broader study findings: That few new T cells are recruited by each seasonal influenza vaccination was the authors' suggestion.

The chain couples TRBV7-9 to TRBJ2-7, with D possibly being TRBD1 (6 bases). Sample: PBMCs from blood, taken roughly 45 days after vaccination. The receptor comes from a man aged 45 to 65 who received an inactivated influenza vaccine. CDR3 nucleotide sequence: TGTGCCAGCAGCTTACTACTGGGGGCAGGTAACGAGCAGTACTTC. Protein: CASSLLLGAGNEQYF.